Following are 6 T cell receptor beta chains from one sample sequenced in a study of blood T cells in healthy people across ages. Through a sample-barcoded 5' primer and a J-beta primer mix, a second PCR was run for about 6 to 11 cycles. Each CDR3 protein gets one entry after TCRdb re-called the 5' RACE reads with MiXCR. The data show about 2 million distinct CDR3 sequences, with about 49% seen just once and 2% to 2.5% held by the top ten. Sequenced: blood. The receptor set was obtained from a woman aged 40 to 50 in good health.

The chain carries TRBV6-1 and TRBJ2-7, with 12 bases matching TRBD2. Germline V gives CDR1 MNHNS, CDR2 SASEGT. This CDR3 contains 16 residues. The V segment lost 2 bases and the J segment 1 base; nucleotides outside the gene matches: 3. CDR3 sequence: CASSEWLAGGSYEQYF. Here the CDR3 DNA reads TGTGCCAGCAGTGAATGGCTAGCGGGGGGGTCCTACGAGCAGTACTTC.

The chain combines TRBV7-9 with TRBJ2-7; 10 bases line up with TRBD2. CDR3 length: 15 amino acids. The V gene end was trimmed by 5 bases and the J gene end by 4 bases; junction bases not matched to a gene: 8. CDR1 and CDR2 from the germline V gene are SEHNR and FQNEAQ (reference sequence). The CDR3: CASSPRASGGYEQYF. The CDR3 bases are TGTGCCAGCAGCCCCCGTGCTAGCGGGGGATACGAGCAGTACTTC.

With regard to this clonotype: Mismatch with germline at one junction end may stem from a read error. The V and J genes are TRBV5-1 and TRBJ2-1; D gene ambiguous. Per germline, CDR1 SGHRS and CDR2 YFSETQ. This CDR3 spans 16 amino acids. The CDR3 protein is CANSLVGQSRNNEQFF. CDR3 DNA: TGCGCCAACAGCTTGGTAGGGCAGAGCCGTAACAATGAGCAGTTCTTC. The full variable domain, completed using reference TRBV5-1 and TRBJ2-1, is KAGVTQTPRYLIKTRGQQVTLSCSPISGHRSVSWYQQTPGQGLQFLFEYFSETQRNKGNFPGRFSGRQFSNSRSEMNVSTLELGDSALYLCANSLVGQSRNNEQFFGPGTRLTVL.

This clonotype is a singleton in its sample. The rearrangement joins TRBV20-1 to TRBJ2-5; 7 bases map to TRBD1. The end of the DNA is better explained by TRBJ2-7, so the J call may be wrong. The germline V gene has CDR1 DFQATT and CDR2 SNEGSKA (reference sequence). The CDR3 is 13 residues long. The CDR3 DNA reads TGCAGTGCTAGGTGGGACAGCCCATCCGAGCAGTACTTC. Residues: CSARWDSPSEQYF.

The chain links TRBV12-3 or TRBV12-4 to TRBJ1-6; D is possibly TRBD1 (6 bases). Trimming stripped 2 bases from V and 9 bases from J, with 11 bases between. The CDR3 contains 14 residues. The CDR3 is CASSLSGVGSPLHF. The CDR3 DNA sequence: TGTGCCAGCAGTTTATCAGGGGTCGGTTCACCCCTCCACTTT.

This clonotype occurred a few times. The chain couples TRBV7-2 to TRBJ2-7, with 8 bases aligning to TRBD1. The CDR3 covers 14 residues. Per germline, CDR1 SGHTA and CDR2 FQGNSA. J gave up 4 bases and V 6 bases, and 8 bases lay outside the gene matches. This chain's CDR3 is CASRLQGVRYEQYF. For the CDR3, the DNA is TGTGCCAGCAGGTTACAGGGGGTTCGTTACGAGCAGTACTTC.